This note documents a single TCR beta chain sequence. What it binds is not known. This sample is drawn from a study of OX40 agonist ivuxolimab in advanced cancers. Study-level information: Among those enrolled, mean age was about 63 years (range about 23 to 79) and 70% to 85% were male. Findings and caveats of the study: Those patients achieving a partial response at 0.1-3.0 mg/kg showed among the lowest clonal expansion.

The CDR3 is 12 residues long. The V and J ends lost 6 bases and 4 bases respectively, with 10 bases between them. Germline loops: CDR1 MNHEY, CDR2 SMNVEV (reference sequence). Some clones are missing from TCRdb's copy, which holds only in-frame ones; the method was immunoSEQ multiplex PCR. The sample lists about 20,000 clones, approximately 84% occurring once. Sequenced here: CD4+ or CD8+ T cells sorted from blood, sampled in a trial of the OX40 agonist ivuxolimab. V gene TRBV27 combines with J gene TRBJ2-7; the D gene is possibly TRBD1 (6 bases). This sequence originates from an adult with an advanced solid tumor such as melanoma, head and neck, liver or kidney cancer. This CDR3 is CASRNRAYEQYF. The CDR3 region has the DNA TGTGCCAGCAGGAACAGGGCTTACGAGCAGTACTTC.